This T cell receptor beta chain was documented in a study of blood T cell repertoires in COVID-19. Study-level background: Italy, Spain and the United States were the sources of the convalescent and acute COVID-19 samples. Sample material is recorded as cDNA or gDNA derived from T cells, B-cell-depleted T cells, or PBMCs.

This clone has a handful of counts. In germline, CDR1 is SGDLS, CDR2 YYNGEE. V shed 3 bases, J shed 4 bases, and the junction held 6 bases outside the gene matches. CDR3 length: 14 residues. As handled by the study authors: Estimation of nucleated cell counts was performed using reference gene primer amplification. Repertoires were generated with immunoSEQ multiplex PCR, while TCRdb's copy carries only in-frame clones and drops some. V, J and clone size were drawn from that table, and D and trimming were deduced from the DNA. The profile covers some 87,000 clones, with 65% to 85% appearing a single time and roughly 36% taken by the ten largest.

This TCR derives from a man at least 80 years old with active or convalescent COVID-19. Material for sequencing was peripheral blood. The chain has TRBV9 and TRBJ2-5; 7 bases match TRBD1. The CDR3 here is CASSARTGLETQYF. DNA of the CDR3: TGTGCCAGCAGCGCACGGACAGGTCTAGAGACCCAGTACTTC. The variable domain in full, completed from reference TRBV9 and TRBJ2-5, reads DSGVTQTPKHLITATGQRVTLRCSPRSGDLSVYWYQQSLDQGLQFLIQYYNGEERAKGNILERFSAQQFPDLHSELNLSSLELGDSALYFCASSARTGLETQYFGPGTRLLVL.